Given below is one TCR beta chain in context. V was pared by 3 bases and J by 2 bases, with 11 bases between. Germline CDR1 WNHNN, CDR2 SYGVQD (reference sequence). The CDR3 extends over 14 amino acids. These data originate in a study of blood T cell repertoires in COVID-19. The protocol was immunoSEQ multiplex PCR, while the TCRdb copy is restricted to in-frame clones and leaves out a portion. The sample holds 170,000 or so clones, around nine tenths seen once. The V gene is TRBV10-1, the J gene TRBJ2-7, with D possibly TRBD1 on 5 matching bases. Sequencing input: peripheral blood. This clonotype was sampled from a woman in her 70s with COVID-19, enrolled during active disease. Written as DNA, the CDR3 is TGCGCCAGCAGTGATCAACAGGCGGCCTACGAGCAGTACTTC. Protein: CASSDQQAAYEQYF.